This T cell receptor beta chain was sequenced in a study of control samples from healthy donors and cancer patients. This clone occurred once. Assay: immunoSEQ multiplex PCR; the TCRdb copy retains only in-frame clones and omits some. The profile covers 120,000 or so clones, with about 86% appearing a single time and 12% taken by the ten largest. Trimming removed 6 bases from V and 0 bases from J, with 21 bases in between. The CDR3 spans 17 residues. The germline gives CDR1 SNHLY, CDR2 FYNNEI. V is TRBV2 and J is TRBJ2-7; no clear D gene. Specimen: blood. This receptor was obtained from a man aged 30 to 45 in good health. The CDR3 reads CASRGRARDLPSYEQYF. Written as DNA, the CDR3 is TGTGCCAGCAGGGGAAGGGCCCGAGATCTTCCCTCCTACGAGCAGTACTTC.